Below, 32 T cell receptor beta chains from the same sample are listed, as sequenced in a study of T cell repertoires in cytomegalovirus infection. Their antigen targets remain unknown. TCRdb fed the reads into MiXCR, producing one record per CDR3 protein. The data hold hundreds of thousands of distinct CDR3 sequences, with roughly a third observed a single time. Material: cultured PBMCs, obtained from culture after CMV antigen stimulation. All receptors come from a human donor in good health (CMV status not recorded). Some clones in this sample may be carry-over from other donors' samples.

This clonotype was found a few times. The rearrangement links TRBV20-1 to TRBJ2-7; TRBD1 agrees at 9 bases. The CDR3 totals 15 residues. V lost 4 bases, J lost 0 bases, and 7 bases stayed unmatched. Germline-derived CDR1 and CDR2 are DFQATT and SNEGSKA (reference sequence). The CDR3 protein is CSATRQGGSSYEQYF. The CDR3, as DNA: TGCAGTGCTACCCGACAGGGGGGCTCCTCCTACGAGCAGTACTTC.

This clonotype has ten or more counts. CDR3 sequence: CASSLKGVGTEAFF. The DNA of the CDR3 is TGTGCCAGCAGCTTAAAAGGGGTGGGCACTGAAGCTTTCTTT. This sequence joins TRBV7-2 and TRBJ1-1, with D perhaps TRBD1 (5 bases). This CDR3 contains 14 residues. Looked up from germline, CDR1 is SGHTA and CDR2 is FQGNSA. Trimming pared 2 bases from V and 4 bases from J, leaving 11 bases between.

The J gene is TRBJ1-2, the V gene TRBV20-1; TRBD1 might be the D (6 bases). Germline assignment: CDR1 DFQATT and CDR2 SNEGSKA (reference sequence). Trimming shortened V by 0 bases and J by 8 bases, and 22 bases separated the two germline ends. This CDR3 is built from 16 residues. The CDR3 DNA is TGCAGTGCTAGAGATGGCCTAGTGAGGGGACAAAGAGGCTACACCTTC. It is translated as CSARDGLVRGQRGYTF.

The chain couples TRBV7-2 to TRBJ1-5; D unclear. This CDR3 is 17 amino acids long. V dropped 2 bases and J dropped 1 base, with 15 bases sitting between them. Germline lookup yields CDR1 SGHTA and CDR2 FQGNSA. Written as DNA, the CDR3 is TGTGCCAGCAGCTTATATAGCTTGGGCGAGAGCAATCAGCCCCAGCATTTT. Translated, it gives CASSLYSLGESNQPQHF.

This clonotype has more than one count but fewer than ten. J is TRBJ2-7 and V is TRBV20-1; D possibly matches TRBD1 or TRBD2 (5 bases each). CDR1 is DFQATT, CDR2 SNEGSKA, per germline (reference sequence). The ends were cut back, 6 bases at V and 6 bases at J, with 9 bases in the middle. The CDR3 spans 10 residues. The CDR3 spells CSAQRGEQYF. The CDR3 DNA follows: TGCAGTGCGCAGAGGGGCGAGCAGTACTTC.

The V gene is TRBV11-1, the J gene TRBJ1-1; D ambiguous. Germline V gene lookup returns CDR1 SGHAT and CDR2 FQDESV (reference sequence). The CDR3 loop spans 15 amino acids. Deletions cut 1 base from V and 1 base from J, with 10 bases between. In DNA form, the CDR3 reads TGTGCCAGCAGCTTAGTGTGGCACGGGAACACTGAAGCTTTCTTT. Its translation is CASSLVWHGNTEAFF. Filled out from reference TRBV11-1 and TRBJ1-1, the complete variable domain reads EAEVAQSPRYKITEKSQAVAFWCDPISGHATLYWYRQILGQGPELLVQFQDESVVDDSQLPKDRFSAERLKGVDSTLKIQPAELGDSAMYLCASSLVWHGNTEAFFGQGTRLTVV.

In this sample, this clonotype turned up once. The CDR3 spells CASSYMGTSSYEQYF. In DNA form, the CDR3 reads TGTGCCAGCAGTTATATGGGGACTAGTTCCTACGAGCAGTACTTC. The V call is TRBV12-3 or TRBV12-4, the J call TRBJ2-7, with 8 bases identical to TRBD2. V dropped 4 bases and J dropped 1; count of bases not matched to a gene: 6. There are 15 residues in the CDR3.

In regard to this clonotype: Since a much larger clone is just one base distant, this may be a read error. The chain joins TRBV7-2 to TRBJ1-5, with a weak D call TRBD1 (6 bases). The germline CDR1 and CDR2 sequences are SGHTA and FQGNSA. The V end was cut by 8 bases, the J end by 4 bases, with 15 bases between. This CDR3 has 14 residues. CDR3 sequence: CASGEDRINQPQHF. CDR3 sequence (DNA): TGTGCCAGCGGCGAAGACAGGATTAATCAGCCCCAGCATTTT.

The chain couples TRBV4-2 to TRBJ2-5; the match to TRBD2 covers 9 bases. The CDR3 is 16 amino acids. CDR1 is LGHNA and CDR2 is YNFKEQ in the germline V gene. The junction had 8 bases not matched to a gene; V was cut back by 1 base and J by 5 bases. CDR3 residues: CASSQAAGGRGETQYF. The DNA of the CDR3 is TGTGCCAGCAGCCAAGCAGCGGGGGGACGAGGGGAGACCCAGTACTTC.

The gene calls are TRBV6-5 and TRBJ2-1; 9 bases fit TRBD1. Germline assignment: CDR1 MNHEY and CDR2 SVGAGI. The CDR3 has 11 residues. V was pared by 6 bases and J by 13 bases, with 4 bases of the junction left unmatched. The CDR3 DNA sequence: TGTGCCAGCAGGGGACAGGGTACCCAGTTCTTC. Translated, it gives CASRGQGTQFF.

J is TRBJ2-1 and V is TRBV11-2; perhaps TRBD2 as D (6 bases). Trimming stripped 5 bases from V and 8 bases from J, with 22 bases between. Germline V gene lookup returns CDR1 SGHAT and CDR2 FQNNGV. This CDR3 comprises 16 residues. The CDR3 bases are TGTGCCAGCAGCCGCACGGAGGGCCTCACCTCATATGAGCAGTTCTTC. Amino acid sequence: CASSRTEGLTSYEQFF.

This chain uses TRBV20-1 with TRBJ2-5, with 15 bases identical to TRBD2. Germline lookup yields CDR1 DFQATT and CDR2 SNEGSKA (reference sequence). V trimming: 2 bases; J trimming: 4 bases; junction bases outside the gene matches: 5. CDR3 length equals 16 residues. The DNA for the CDR3 is TGCAGTGCTAGATTTCCGGGACTAGCGGGGGGAGAGACCCAGTACTTC. This translates into CSARFPGLAGGETQYF.

This clonotype was recorded many times. The V gene is TRBV7-2, the J gene TRBJ2-4; D not certain. V was clipped by 1 base and J by 8 bases, with 3 bases between them. Germline V gene lookup returns CDR1 SGHTA and CDR2 FQGNSA. This CDR3 is built from 11 residues. As DNA, the CDR3 is TGTGCCAGCAGCTTAGGGGACATTCAGTACTTC. It is translated as CASSLGDIQYF.

The chain couples TRBV2 to TRBJ1-1, with 10 bases fitting TRBD1. The germline gives CDR1 SNHLY, CDR2 FYNNEI. CDR3 length: 14 residues. J lost 1 base, V lost 7 bases, and 3 bases had no gene match. CDR3 in DNA: TGTGCCAGCACTTGGACAGGGGGGAACACTGAAGCTTTCTTT. Encoded protein: CASTWTGGNTEAFF.

This clonotype has more than one count but fewer than ten. V usage is TRBV7-8 and J usage is TRBJ1-1; possibly TRBD1 for D (5 bases). The CDR3 is made up of 15 amino acids. V was cut by 5 bases and J by 1 base, with 14 bases left in between. The germline V gene encodes CDR1 SGHVS and CDR2 FQNEAQ. The CDR3 nucleotides read TGTGCCAGCAGCCCCGGGACCGCAAGGAACACTGAAGCTTTCTTT. Translation: CASSPGTARNTEAFF. The entire variable domain, with the rest obtained from reference TRBV7-8 and TRBJ1-1, is as follows: GAGVSQSPRYKVAKRGQDVALRCDPISGHVSLFWYQQALGQGPEFLTYFQNEAQLDKSGLPSDRFFAERPEGSVSTLKIQRTQQEDSAVYLCASSPGTARNTEAFFGQGTRLTVV.

This clonotype was seen more than once but under ten times. The chain uses TRBV10-3 and TRBJ2-1; D gene unclear. Germline V lookup: CDR1 ENHRY, CDR2 SYGVKD. V was pared by 2 bases and J by 8 bases, with 10 bases between. The CDR3 has 13 residues. The CDR3 sequence is CAISETIVDEQFF. The CDR3 nucleotides are TGTGCCATCAGTGAGACTATAGTCGATGAGCAGTTCTTC.

This chain uses TRBV20-1 with TRBJ1-5; TRBD1 matches 7 bases. V lost 7 bases, J lost 5 bases, and 8 bases stayed unmatched. CDR1 is DFQATT, CDR2 SNEGSKA, per germline (reference sequence). The CDR3 totals 13 residues. In DNA form, the CDR3 reads TGCAGTGGGACCCGGGACAGTTATCAGCCCCAGCATTTT. Translation: CSGTRDSYQPQHF.

This clonotype has just a few counts. V and J are TRBV7-9 and TRBJ2-5, with TRBD1 matching 7 bases. This CDR3 is 15 amino acids long. The V and J ends lost 5 bases and 5 bases, in that order; junction bases with no gene match: 11. The germline V gene encodes CDR1 SEHNR and CDR2 FQNEAQ (reference sequence). CDR3 in amino acids: CASSLTTGVVETQYF. CDR3 nucleotides: TGTGCCAGCAGCCTGACTACAGGGGTGGTTGAGACCCAGTACTTC.

The DNA of the CDR3 is TGTGCCAGCAGCTTAGAGGACCGTCCGTCCACCTTC. Translated, it gives CASSLEDRPSTF. The chain links TRBV7-9 to TRBJ1-2; D remains ambiguous. V lost 1 base to trimming and J lost 13 bases, with 13 bases between them. From germline, CDR1 is SEHNR and CDR2 FQNEAQ (reference sequence). This CDR3 has 12 amino acids.

The chain links TRBV23-1 to TRBJ2-3, with 10 positions matching TRBD2. TRBV23-1 is given ORF status, its function remaining uncertain. The CDR3 totals 16 residues. Trimming removed 7 bases from V and 0 bases from J; junction bases left unmatched: 7. The CDR3, as DNA: TGCGCCAGCACCAGACCACTAGCGGGGAGCACAGATACGCAGTATTTT. This translates into CASTRPLAGSTDTQYF.

A few counts support this clonotype. The J gene is TRBJ2-1, the V gene TRBV10-3; no firm D call. CDR1 ENHRY and CDR2 SYGVKD come from the germline V gene. The CDR3 has 13 amino acids. The V end lost 2 bases, the J end lost 14 bases, and 16 bases lay between the germline ends. The CDR3 DNA reads TGTGCCATCAGTGAGGATTTAGGGCAGACGAAGTTCTTC. This codes for CAISEDLGQTKFF.

Only one count was recorded for this clonotype. V usage is TRBV15 and J usage is TRBJ1-1; D ambiguous. Germline CDR1 is LNHNV and CDR2 is YYDKDF (reference sequence). This CDR3 has 14 residues. V lost 1 base to trimming and J lost 0 bases, with 6 bases between them. The CDR3 sequence is CATSRGIMNTEAFF. DNA of the CDR3: TGTGCCACCAGCAGAGGTATCATGAACACTGAAGCTTTCTTT. Based on the CDR3 plus reference TRBV15 and TRBJ1-1, the full variable domain is DAMVIQNPRYQVTQFGKPVTLSCSQTLNHNVMYWYQQKSSQAPKLLFHYYDKDFNNEADTPDNFQSRRPNTSFCFLDIRSPGLGDTAMYLCATSRGIMNTEAFFGQGTRLTVV.

The chain is built from TRBV29-1 and TRBJ1-4; tentative D call: TRBD1 (6 bases). The CDR3 totals 13 residues. Trimming took 4 bases from V and 5 from J, leaving 11 bases between them. Germline V gene lookup returns CDR1 SQVTM and CDR2 ANQGSEA. The CDR3 region is CSVGGQSNEKLFF. The CDR3 DNA sequence: TGCAGCGTTGGAGGACAGTCAAATGAAAAACTGTTTTTT.

V is TRBV7-6 and J is TRBJ2-5; 9 bases match TRBD2. The J segment lost 1 base and the V segment lost 4 bases, leaving 4 bases of the junction unmatched. This CDR3 has 15 amino acids. CDR1 and CDR2 (germline): SGHVS, FNYEAQ. CDR3: CASSWGLALQETQYF. Here the CDR3 DNA reads TGTGCCAGCAGCTGGGGACTAGCCCTCCAAGAGACCCAGTACTTC.

The V gene is TRBV2, the J gene TRBJ2-7; D is unclear. Germline CDR1 and CDR2: SNHLY and FYNNEI. CDR3 length: 10 residues. V gave up 6 bases and J gave up 5 bases, with 5 bases separating them. The DNA for the CDR3 is TGTGCCAGCAGGGGTGACGAGCAGTACTTC. Translation gives CASRGDEQYF. Supplemented by reference TRBV2 and TRBJ2-7, the full variable domain reads EPEVTQTPSHQVTQMGQEVILRCVPISNHLYFYWYRQILGQKVEFLVSFYNNEISEKSEIFDDQFSVERPDGSNFTLKIRSTKLEDSAMYFCASRGDEQYFGPGTRLTVT.

This sequence joins TRBV6-5 and TRBJ2-5, with TRBD1 identical over 12 bases. This CDR3 spans 16 amino acids. Germline trimming cut 0 bases from V and 5 bases from J; bases unmatched to any gene: 4. Germline lookup yields CDR1 MNHEY and CDR2 SVGAGI. CDR3 sequence (DNA): TGTGCCAGCAGTTACTCGGGACAGGGGGCCGAGGAGACCCAGTACTTC. The encoded protein is CASSYSGQGAEETQYF.

The DNA for the CDR3 is TGTGCCAGCAGTGGCGGGACAAACTTCTACGAGCAGTACTTC. Translating it yields CASSGGTNFYEQYF. V usage is TRBV2 and J usage is TRBJ2-7; either TRBD1 or TRBD2 may supply D (6 bases each). The CDR3 is 14 residues long. The germline gives CDR1 SNHLY, CDR2 FYNNEI. V dropped 4 bases and J dropped 3 bases, with 13 bases sitting between them.

V usage is TRBV6-5 and J usage is TRBJ2-1; a possible D gene is TRBD1 (6 bases). Per germline, CDR1 MNHEY and CDR2 SVGAGI. The length of the CDR3 is 13 residues. V was clipped by 0 bases and J by 10 bases, with 10 bases between them. Here the CDR3 reads CASSYSPGQEQFF. Here the CDR3 DNA reads TGTGCCAGCAGTTACTCCCCCGGACAGGAGCAGTTCTTC.

The DNA of the CDR3 is TGTGCCAGCTCACCCCCGGGACTACAAGAGACCCAGTACTTC. Its protein is CASSPPGLQETQYF. This chain connects TRBV18 to TRBJ2-5; 7 nucleotides line up with TRBD2. V dropped 3 bases and J dropped 2; count of bases not matched to a gene: 3. CDR1 and CDR2 (germline): KGHSH, LQKENI. This CDR3 is 14 amino acids long.

This clonotype came up once. The chain combines TRBV7-9 with TRBJ2-7; D uncertain. The CDR3 runs 15 residues. From germline, CDR1 is SEHNR and CDR2 FQNEAQ (reference sequence). V was trimmed by 5 bases and J by 0 bases, leaving 14 bases between them. This CDR3 is CASSTTPSASYEQYF. In nucleotides, the CDR3 is TGTGCCAGCAGCACTACTCCATCCGCCTCCTACGAGCAGTACTTC. Complete variable domain (other parts from reference TRBV7-9 and TRBJ2-7): DTGVSQNPRHKITKRGQNVTFRCDPISEHNRLYWYRQTLGQGPEFLTYFQNEAQLEKSRLLSDRFSAERPKGSFSTLEIQRTEQGDSAMYLCASSTTPSASYEQYFGPGTRLTVT.

This clonotype was seen only a few times. The chain employs TRBV2 and TRBJ1-4; D remains unclear. The CDR3 covers 15 residues. The germline V gene has CDR1 SNHLY and CDR2 FYNNEI. V was trimmed by 4 bases and J by 0 bases, leaving 9 bases between them. The CDR3 loop is CASSVEVATNEKLFF. Here the CDR3 DNA reads TGTGCCAGCAGTGTTGAGGTTGCAACTAATGAAAAACTGTTTTTT.

The CDR3 DNA follows: TGTGCCAGCAGTGAAGTCGCCCGGGTTGCAGAGACCCAGTACTTC. The encoded protein is CASSEVARVAETQYF. The chain employs TRBV6-1 and TRBJ2-5; no firm D call. The CDR3 contains 15 residues. V shed 1 base and J shed 4 bases, with 13 bases lying between them. Germline lookup yields CDR1 MNHNS and CDR2 SASEGT.